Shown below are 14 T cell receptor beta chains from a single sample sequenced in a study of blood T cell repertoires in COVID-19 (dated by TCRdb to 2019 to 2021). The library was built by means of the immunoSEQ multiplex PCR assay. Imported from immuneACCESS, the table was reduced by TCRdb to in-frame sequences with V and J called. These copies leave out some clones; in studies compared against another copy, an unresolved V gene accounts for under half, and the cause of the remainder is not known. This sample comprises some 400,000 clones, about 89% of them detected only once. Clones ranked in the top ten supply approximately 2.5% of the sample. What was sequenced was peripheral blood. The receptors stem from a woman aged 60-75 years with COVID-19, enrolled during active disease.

The CDR3 DNA sequence: TGCAGTGCTATCGTGAACACTGAAGCTTTCTTT. Translating gives CSAIVNTEAFF. The rearrangement uses TRBV20-1 and TRBJ1-1; D gene uncertain. This CDR3 has 11 amino acids. V was clipped by 4 bases and J by 0 bases, with 3 bases between them. Germline values: CDR1 DFQATT, CDR2 SNEGSKA (reference sequence).

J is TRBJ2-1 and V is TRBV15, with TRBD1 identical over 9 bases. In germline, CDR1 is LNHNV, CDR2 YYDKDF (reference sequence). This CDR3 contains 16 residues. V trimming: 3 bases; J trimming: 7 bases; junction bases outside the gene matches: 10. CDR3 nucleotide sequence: TGTGCCACCAGCAGGCCCGGGACAGGGAAAAAGAATGAGCAGTTCTTC. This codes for CATSRPGTGKKNEQFF. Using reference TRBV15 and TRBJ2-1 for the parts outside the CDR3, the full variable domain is DAMVIQNPRYQVTQFGKPVTLSCSQTLNHNVMYWYQQKSSQAPKLLFHYYDKDFNNEADTPDNFQSRRPNTSFCFLDIRSPGLGDTAMYLCATSRPGTGKKNEQFFGPGTRLTVL.

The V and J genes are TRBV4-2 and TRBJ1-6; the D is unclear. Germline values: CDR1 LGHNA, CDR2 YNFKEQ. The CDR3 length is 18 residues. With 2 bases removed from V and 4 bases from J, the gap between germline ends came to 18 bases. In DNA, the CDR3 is TGTGCCAGCAGCCAACATACGGAGGTGGCAGCATATAATTCACCCCTCCACTTT. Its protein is CASSQHTEVAAYNSPLHF.

CDR3 region: CASSSGIQHPNTEAFF. Written as DNA, the CDR3 is TGTGCCAGCAGCTCCGGGATCCAACATCCGAACACTGAAGCTTTCTTT. This rearrangement joins TRBV6-2 or TRBV6-3 to TRBJ1-1; D ambiguous. V lost 6 bases to trimming and J lost 1 base, with 18 bases between them. CDR3 size: 16 residues. The germline V gene encodes CDR1 MNHEY and CDR2 SVGEGT.

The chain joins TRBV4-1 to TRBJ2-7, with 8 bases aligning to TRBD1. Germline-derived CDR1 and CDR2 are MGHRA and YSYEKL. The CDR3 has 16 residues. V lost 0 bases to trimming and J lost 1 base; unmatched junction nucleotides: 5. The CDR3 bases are TGCGCCAGCAGCCAAGATGAGAACAGGGGGTCCTACGAGCAGTACTTC. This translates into CASSQDENRGSYEQYF.

The CDR3 spells CASSRTQGFETQYF. CDR3 nucleotide sequence: TGTGCCAGCTCCCGGACACAGGGGTTTGAGACCCAGTACTTC. The chain recombines TRBV18 with TRBJ2-5, with 7 nucleotides matching TRBD1. The germline V gene encodes CDR1 KGHSH and CDR2 LQKENI. Trimming removed 6 bases from V and 5 bases from J; junction bases left unmatched: 9. This CDR3 is 14 amino acids long.

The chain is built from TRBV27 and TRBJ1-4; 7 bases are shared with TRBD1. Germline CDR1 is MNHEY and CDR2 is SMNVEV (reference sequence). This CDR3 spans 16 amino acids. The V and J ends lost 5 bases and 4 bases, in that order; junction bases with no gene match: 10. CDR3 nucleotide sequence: TGTGCCAGCAGTACTAGACAGGGCCTAGATAATGAAAAACTGTTTTTT. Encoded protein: CASSTRQGLDNEKLFF.

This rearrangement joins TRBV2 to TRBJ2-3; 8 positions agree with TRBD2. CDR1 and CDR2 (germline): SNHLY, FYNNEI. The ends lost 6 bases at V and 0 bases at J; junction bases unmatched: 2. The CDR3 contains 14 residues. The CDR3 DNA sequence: TGTGCCAGCAGGCGGGGGGAAAGCACAGATACGCAGTATTTT. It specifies CASRRGESTDTQYF.

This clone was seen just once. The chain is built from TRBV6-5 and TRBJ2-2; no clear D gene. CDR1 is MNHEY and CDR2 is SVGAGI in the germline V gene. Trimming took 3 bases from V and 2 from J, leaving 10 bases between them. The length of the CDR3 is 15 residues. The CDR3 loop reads CASSYETSNTGELFF. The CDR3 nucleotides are TGTGCCAGCAGTTATGAGACATCCAACACCGGGGAGCTGTTTTTT.

CDR3 coding DNA: TGTGCCAGCAGCAAAGCAGGGCAGGGGATTGGAGATACGCAGTATTTT. Translated: CASSKAGQGIGDTQYF. The chain has TRBV21-1 and TRBJ2-3; TRBD1, the D gene given by the table, was not confirmed from the DNA. TRBV21-1 is tagged as a pseudogene. This CDR3 is 16 amino acids long.

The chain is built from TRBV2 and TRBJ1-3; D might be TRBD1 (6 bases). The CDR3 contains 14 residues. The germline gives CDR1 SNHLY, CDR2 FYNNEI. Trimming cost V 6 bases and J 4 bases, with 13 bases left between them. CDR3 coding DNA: TGTGCCAGCAGGGTTACAGGGTACGGAAACACCATATATTTT. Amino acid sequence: CASRVTGYGNTIYF.

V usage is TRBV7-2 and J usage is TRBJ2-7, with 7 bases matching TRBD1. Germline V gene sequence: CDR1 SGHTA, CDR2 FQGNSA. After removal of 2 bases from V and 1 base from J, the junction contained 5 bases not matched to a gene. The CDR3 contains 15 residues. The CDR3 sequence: CASSLRTGGSYEQYF. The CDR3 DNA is TGTGCCAGCAGCTTAAGGACAGGAGGTTCCTACGAGCAGTACTTC.

DNA for the CDR3: TGTGCCAGCAGTCTTACTAACTATGGCTACACCTTC. It is translated as CASSLTNYGYTF. V gene TRBV12-3 or TRBV12-4 combines with J gene TRBJ1-2; D is unresolved. Trimming cost V 5 bases and J 0 bases, with 4 bases left between them. The CDR3 sequence is 12 residues long.

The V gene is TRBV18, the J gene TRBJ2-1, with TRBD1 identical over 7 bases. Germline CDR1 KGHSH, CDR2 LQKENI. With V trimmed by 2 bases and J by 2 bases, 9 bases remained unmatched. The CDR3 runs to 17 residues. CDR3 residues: CASSPVGGLGPYNEQFF. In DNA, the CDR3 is TGTGCCAGCTCACCAGTAGGGGGCTTAGGTCCCTACAATGAGCAGTTCTTC.